The clone carrying this T cell receptor (beta chain) came up a few times. No antigen is known for it. The CDR3 spans 13 residues. CDR1 is MDHEN, CDR2 SYDVKM, per germline. J lost 13 bases, V lost 4 bases, and 12 bases had no gene match. Aged 18 to 65, the patients had hyperthyroidism that was newly diagnosed and had lasted under 2 months. PBMCs stemmed from around 10 ml fresh peripheral blood. TCR beta CDR3 regions were amplified from RNA transcripts. Carried out on the TCR CDR3, a first-round RT-PCR used the HTBI primer set. In TCRdb, the multiplex PCR reads were re-called with MiXCR into one record per CDR3 protein. The sample lists more than 300,000 distinct CDR3 sequences, approximately 15% occurring once. The source of the sample is a study of T cells in Graves' hyperthyroidism and ophthalmopathy. The study, taken as a whole, reports: A 13 V-J model separated ophthalmopathy from stable hyperthyroidism.

The sequence was obtained from a woman aged 60-75 years with Graves' hyperthyroidism. The chain uses TRBV28 and TRBJ2-5; 7 bases align to TRBD1. Sequencing was performed on blood. CDR3 nucleotide sequence: TGTGCCAGCAGTTCCACCGGGACAGCTAGGGGGTACTTC. This encodes CASSSTGTARGYF.